These 24 T cell receptor beta chains were all obtained from the same sample, sequenced in a study of cytomegalovirus exposure and HLA in healthy donors (dated by TCRdb to about 2017). Library preparation employed the immunoSEQ multiplex PCR assay. For the multiplex PCR, a mixture combining 60 forward primers for TCR Vbeta segments and 13 reverse primers for TCR Jbeta segments was used. TCRdb took this table from immuneACCESS and kept in-frame rearrangements with V and J called. Such tables lack part of the clones; where checked against another copy, unresolved V genes explain under half of the gap, and the rest is unexplained. In this sample the table shows around 130,000 clones, 77% of which occur a single time. Approximately 6.3% of the sample is taken by the ten largest. Sample: PBMCs. The receptor source for this set is a man aged 18 to 35 in good health and CMV-seropositive.

The rearrangement links TRBV6-6 to TRBJ2-7; 7 nucleotides line up with TRBD2. The germline gives CDR1 MNHNY, CDR2 SVGAGI (reference sequence). This CDR3 contains 15 residues. The V and J ends lost 6 bases and 4 bases, in that order; junction bases with no gene match: 12. This chain's CDR3 is CASSPGGAGIYEQYF. The CDR3 DNA sequence: TGTGCCAGCAGCCCCGGGGGAGCGGGGATATACGAGCAGTACTTC.

This clone was counted a few times. The gene calls are TRBV6-5 and TRBJ2-1, with 10 positions matching TRBD1. The CDR3 length is 15 residues. V lost 6 bases, J lost 6 bases, and 8 bases stayed unmatched. Germline lookup yields CDR1 MNHEY and CDR2 SVGAGI. The CDR3 region has the DNA TGTGCCAGCAGGAGACAGGGGGCGCGGGGCAATGAGCAGTTCTTC. Translating gives CASRRQGARGNEQFF.

This clone was detected only a few times. The genes are TRBV5-1 and TRBJ2-3; D gene uncertain. The CDR3 totals 15 residues. CDR1 is SGHRS, CDR2 YFSETQ, per germline. V was clipped by 3 bases and J by 0 bases, with 11 bases between them. The CDR3 protein is CASSSPLGSTDTQYF. Here the CDR3 DNA reads TGCGCCAGCAGCTCGCCTCTTGGCAGCACAGATACGCAGTATTTT.

This CDR3 reads CASSHPTIHRRAFF. The CDR3, as DNA: TGTGCCAGCAGCCACCCGACAATCCACAGACGGGCTTTCTTT. The chain couples TRBV11-2 to TRBJ1-1; D is uncertain. The CDR3 is 14 amino acids. Germline V CDR1 and CDR2: SGHAT, FQNNGV. Deletions cut 5 bases from V and 11 bases from J, with 21 bases between.

The chain combines TRBV5-1 with TRBJ2-3; 9 bases agree with TRBD1. CDR1 and CDR2 (germline): SGHRS, YFSETQ. This CDR3 region has 16 residues. Trimming took 4 bases from V and 2 from J; bases not matched to a gene: 8. CDR3 region: CASSASGTGLTDTQYF. The CDR3 coding sequence is TGCGCCAGCAGCGCATCCGGGACAGGGCTCACAGATACGCAGTATTTT. Full variable domain (outside the CDR3, taken from reference TRBV5-1 and TRBJ2-3): KAGVTQTPRYLIKTRGQQVTLSCSPISGHRSVSWYQQTPGQGLQFLFEYFSETQRNKGNFPGRFSGRQFSNSRSEMNVSTLELGDSALYLCASSASGTGLTDTQYFGPGTRLTVL.

J is TRBJ1-5 and V is TRBV4-1; TRBD1 might be the D (5 bases). CDR1 is MGHRA and CDR2 is YSYEKL in the germline V gene. There are 14 residues in the CDR3. The V and J ends lost 0 bases and 6 bases respectively, with 9 bases between them. CDR3 nucleotides: TGCGCCAGCAGCCAAGAGGAAAGGGGTCAGCCCCAGCATTTT. Amino acids: CASSQEERGQPQHF.

The gene calls are TRBV5-1 and TRBJ1-2, with D tentatively TRBD1 (5 bases). V lost 2 bases and J 6 bases, leaving 17 bases between the germline ends. The CDR3 runs 15 residues. Looked up from germline, CDR1 is SGHRS and CDR2 is YFSETQ. The CDR3 here is CASSFGTPKVNGYTF. The CDR3 DNA reads as TGCGCCAGCAGCTTTGGGACTCCCAAGGTGAATGGCTACACCTTC.

The V gene is TRBV5-1, the J gene TRBJ1-2; no clear D. CDR1 SGHRS and CDR2 YFSETQ come from the germline V gene. The CDR3 runs to 14 residues. Between the trimmed V and J ends, which lost 2 bases and 1 base, there was a span of 9 bases. The CDR3 coding sequence is TGCGCCAGCAGCTTAAGGGAGGATAACTATGGCTACACCTTC. It yields the protein CASSLREDNYGYTF.

The chain uses TRBV5-6 and TRBJ1-5; D may be TRBD1 (5 bases). V was trimmed by 1 base and J by 2 bases, leaving 7 bases between them. The CDR3 is 14 amino acids. Germline values: CDR1 SGHDT, CDR2 YYEEEE. The CDR3 is CASSLSGGNQPQHF. DNA of the CDR3: TGTGCCAGCAGCTTGTCGGGGGGCAATCAGCCCCAGCATTTT.

The chain uses TRBV6-1 and TRBJ2-5; 11 bases line up with TRBD2. J was trimmed by 5 bases and V by 7 bases; bases with no gene match: 9. The CDR3 length is 15 residues. Germline loops: CDR1 MNHNS, CDR2 SASEGT. The CDR3 DNA follows: TGTGCCAGCATCACCAGACTAGCGGGGCCGGAGACCCAGTACTTC. This gives the protein CASITRLAGPETQYF.

The J gene is TRBJ1-1, the V gene TRBV2; D might be TRBD1 (6 bases). V gave up 7 bases and J gave up 3 bases, with 9 bases separating them. This CDR3 region has 12 residues. Germline CDR1 SNHLY, CDR2 FYNNEI. CDR3 DNA sequence: TGTGCCAGCAATCCAGGGGACACTGAAGCTTTCTTT. It codes for CASNPGDTEAFF.

Points on this clone: At one end, the junction sequence differs from germline, possibly due to a read error. V and J are TRBV7-6 and TRBJ1-3; weak D call: TRBD1 (6 bases). The CDR3 extends over 15 amino acids. Germline V gene lookup returns CDR1 SGHVS and CDR2 FNYEAQ. CDR3 sequence (DNA): TGTGCCAGCAGCTTAGCACGGGCCGACAGGAAACACCATATATTT. This sequence encodes CASSLARADRKHHIF.

Details on this clone: Its ends do not fully match the called genes, so a read error is possible. The rearrangement links TRBV7-7 to TRBJ2-1; 8 bases match TRBD2. The germline V gene encodes CDR1 SSHAT and CDR2 FNYEAQ (reference sequence). The CDR3 loop spans 14 amino acids. The CDR3 sequence is CASSLRASGSEQFF. For the CDR3, the DNA is TGTGCTAGCAGCTTACGGGCCAGCGGGAGTGAGCAGTTCTTC. Drawing the rest from reference TRBV7-7 and TRBJ2-1, the complete variable domain is GAGVSQSPRYKVTKRGQDVTLRCDPISSHATLYWYQQALGQGPEFLTYFNYEAQPDKSGLPSDRFSAERPEGSISTLTIQRTEQRDSAMYRCASSLRASGSEQFFGPGTRLTVL.

The V gene is TRBV9, the J gene TRBJ2-1; 7 positions match TRBD1. The length of the CDR3 is 15 residues. Per the germline V gene, CDR1 is SGDLS and CDR2 is YYNGEE. The junction had 1 base not matched to a gene; V was cut back by 0 bases and J by 1 base. The CDR3 spells CASSVGTGSYNEQFF. The CDR3 bases are TGTGCCAGCAGCGTAGGGACAGGTTCCTACAATGAGCAGTTCTTC.

This clone was detected only once. The junction shows a germline mismatch at one end, possibly a read error. The J gene is TRBJ2-7, the V gene TRBV4-1; 7 nucleotides line up with TRBD1. CDR3 length: 13 residues. The germline gives CDR1 MGHRA, CDR2 YSYEKL. The CDR3 nucleotides are TGTGCCAGCAGCCAAGGGGGCCAGGGGGAGCAGTACTTC. As protein: CASSQGGQGEQYF.

This chain uses TRBV7-9 with TRBJ1-2; 9 positions match TRBD1. The trim removed 2 bases at V and 4 bases at J, leaving 2 bases unmatched. CDR3 length: 14 amino acids. Germline loops: CDR1 SEHNR, CDR2 FQNEAQ (reference sequence). The CDR3 reads CASSLTGGVYGYTF. The CDR3 DNA reads as TGTGCCAGCAGCTTAACAGGGGGCGTCTATGGCTACACCTTC.

The CDR3 here is CASSSDSAYEQYF. CDR3 in DNA: TGTGCCAGCAGCTCGGACAGCGCCTACGAGCAGTACTTC. The chain employs TRBV11-2 and TRBJ2-7, with D tentatively TRBD1 (6 bases). Looked up from germline, CDR1 is SGHAT and CDR2 is FQNNGV. The ends were cut back, 4 bases at V and 2 bases at J, with 9 bases in the middle. This CDR3 comprises 13 residues.

This chain uses TRBV2 with TRBJ2-1, with D possibly matching TRBD2 (6 bases). The CDR3 consists of 15 residues. The V gene's germline CDR1 is SNHLY and CDR2 FYNNEI. Deletions cut 2 bases from V and 2 bases from J, with 10 bases between. In DNA, the CDR3 is TGTGCCAGCAGTGAATCGGGGGATACCTACAATGAGCAGTTCTTC. Translated: CASSESGDTYNEQFF.

The J gene is TRBJ1-5, the V gene TRBV14, with D possibly TRBD1 on 6 matching bases. V dropped 1 base and J dropped 4 bases, with 8 bases sitting between them. This CDR3 contains 14 residues. CDR1 and CDR2 (germline): SGHDN, FVKESK. The CDR3 nucleotides read TGTGCCAGCAGCCAAGGAGGGGGTAATCAGCCCCAGCATTTT. This translates into CASSQGGGNQPQHF.

This chain links TRBV9 with TRBJ1-3; possibly TRBD1 for D (5 bases). The CDR3 runs to 16 residues. With 0 bases removed from V and 7 bases from J, the gap between germline ends came to 17 bases. The germline gives CDR1 SGDLS, CDR2 YYNGEE. The chain's CDR3 is CASSVGGRAAHNTIYF. Here the CDR3 DNA reads TGTGCCAGCAGCGTAGGAGGCAGGGCTGCTCATAACACCATATATTTT.

The rearrangement links TRBV5-8 to TRBJ1-5; no firm D call. Trimming removed 8 bases at V and 1 base at J, with 10 bases between. This CDR3 spans 13 amino acids. Germline V lookup: CDR1 SGHTS, CDR2 YDEGEE. The CDR3, as DNA: TGTGCCAGTTCCTGGGAGAGCAATCAGCCCCAGCATTTT. Translating it yields CASSWESNQPQHF.

The gene calls are TRBV5-4 and TRBJ2-2, with D tentatively TRBD2 (6 bases). CDR3 length: 17 amino acids. Germline V lookup: CDR1 SGHNT, CDR2 YYREEE (reference sequence). Trimming took off 4 bases at V and 0 bases at J, with 16 bases between the two ends. The CDR3 DNA reads TGTGCCAGCAGCCCCCTTAGGGACTTCGCGAACACCGGGGAGCTGTTTTTT. This gives the protein CASSPLRDFANTGELFF.

The chain joins TRBV11-2 to TRBJ1-6; 7 bases agree with TRBD1. V gave up 4 bases and J gave up 5 bases; unmatched junction bases: 11. The CDR3 covers 17 residues. CDR1 and CDR2 from the germline V gene are SGHAT and FQNNGV. CDR3 loop: CASSYNVWGQNNSPLHF. CDR3 nucleotide sequence: TGTGCCAGCAGCTATAACGTATGGGGACAGAATAATTCACCCCTCCACTTT.

The CDR3 DNA reads as TGCGCCAGCAGCTTGGCTACGGCTAATGAAAAACTGTTTTTT. Its translation: CASSLATANEKLFF. This rearrangement joins TRBV5-1 to TRBJ1-4; D remains unclear. V lost 0 bases to trimming and J lost 3 bases, with 6 bases between them. Germline V gene sequence: CDR1 SGHRS, CDR2 YFSETQ. There are 14 residues in the CDR3.